This T cell receptor (beta chain) appears in the sequencing data of a study of cytomegalovirus exposure and HLA in healthy donors. In the PCR, 60 Vbeta and 13 Jbeta primers were used. Using immunoSEQ multiplex PCR, the repertoire was profiled, and TCRdb retains in-frame clones only, with some absent. The data show approximately 180,000 clones, 80% seen once. The CDR3 sequence is 17 residues long. V shed 1 base and J 2 bases; nucleotides not matched to a gene: 7. Germline-derived CDR1 and CDR2 are LNHDA and SQIVND (reference sequence). Findings and limits, study-wide: Sequences of the TCR beta chain were said to predict the HLA-A and HLA-B alleles of most subjects accurately. Evidence from a later analysis indicated that most CMV-associated TCR beta chains looked HLA-restricted.

As to this clone: Its antigen is undetermined.

The chain employs TRBV19 and TRBJ2-1; 8 positions agree with TRBD2. The clonotype comes from a woman aged 40 to 50 in good health and CMV-seronegative. The sequencing sample was made of PBMCs. The CDR3 region has the DNA TGTGCCAGTAGTATAGGCTCAACTAGCGGAGCCTACAATGAGCAGTTCTTC. It translates to CASSIGSTSGAYNEQFF.